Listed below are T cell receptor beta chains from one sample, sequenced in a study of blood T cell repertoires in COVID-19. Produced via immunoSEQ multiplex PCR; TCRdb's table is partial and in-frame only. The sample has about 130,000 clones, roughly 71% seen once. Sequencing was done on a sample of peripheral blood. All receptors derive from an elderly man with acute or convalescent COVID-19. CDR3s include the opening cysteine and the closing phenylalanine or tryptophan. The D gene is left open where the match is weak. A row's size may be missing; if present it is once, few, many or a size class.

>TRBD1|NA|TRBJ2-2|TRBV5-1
CASSLAGQGNTGELFF
TGCGCCAGCAGCTTGGCAGGACAGGGGAACACCGGGGAGCTGTTTTTT
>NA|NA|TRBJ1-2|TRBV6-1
CASSEDPSWDYGYTF
TGTGCCAGCAGTGAAGATCCTAGTTGGGACTATGGCTACACCTTC
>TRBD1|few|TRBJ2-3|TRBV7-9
CASSRRQGRSLDTQYF
TGTGCCAGCAGCCGACGACAGGGGAGGAGTTTGGATACGCAGTATTTT
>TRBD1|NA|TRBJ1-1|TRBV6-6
CASSSKQGVTEAFF
TGTGCCAGCAGTTCCAAGCAGGGGGTCACTGAAGCTTTCTTT
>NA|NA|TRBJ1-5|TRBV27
CASSSGGARNQPQHF
TGTGCCAGCTCCTCGGGAGGGGCCCGCAATCAGCCCCAGCATTTT
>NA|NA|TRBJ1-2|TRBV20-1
CSASQGRDGYTF
TGCAGTGCTAGTCAGGGTAGGGATGGCTACACCTTC
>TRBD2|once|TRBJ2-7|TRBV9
CASSPRLAGGEQYF
TGTGCCAGCAGCCCGCGACTAGCGGGGGGCGAGCAGTACTTC
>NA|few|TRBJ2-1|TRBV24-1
CATSDLSPSGSYNEQFF
TGTGCCACCAGTGATTTGAGTCCCAGCGGCTCCTACAATGAGCAGTTCTTC
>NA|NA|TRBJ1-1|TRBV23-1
CASSQAGGRCTEAFF
TGCGCCAGCAGTCAGGCGGGGGGCAGGTGCACTGAAGCTTTCTTT
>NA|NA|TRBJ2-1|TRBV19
CASSKGWEQFF
TGTGCCAGTAGTAAGGGGTGGGAGCAGTTCTTC
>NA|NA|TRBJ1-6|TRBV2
CANHRDGNSPLHF
TGTGCCAACCACAGGGATGGGAATTCACCCCTCCACTTT
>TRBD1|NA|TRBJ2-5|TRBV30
CAWSRGRQGVETQYF
TGTGCCTGGAGTCGAGGGAGACAGGGCGTGGAGACCCAGTACTTC
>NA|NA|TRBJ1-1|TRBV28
CASSSTVGVSSGTEAFF
TGTGCCAGCAGTTCCACTGTAGGGGTCTCTTCAGGCACTGAAGCTTTCTTT
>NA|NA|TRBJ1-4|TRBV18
CASSDSEGYTTNEKLFF
TGTGCCAGCTCGGACAGTGAGGGATATACAACTAATGAAAAACTGTTTTTT
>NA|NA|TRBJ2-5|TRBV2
CASSGGETQYF
TGTGCCAGCAGTGGAGGGGAGACCCAGTACTTC
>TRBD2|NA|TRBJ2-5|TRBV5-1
CASSFGSGGPNQETQYF
TGCGCCAGCAGCTTCGGGTCGGGGGGACCCAATCAAGAGACCCAGTACTTC
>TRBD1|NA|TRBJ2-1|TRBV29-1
CSLREDRGVLDEQFF
TGCAGCCTCCGTGAGGACAGGGGAGTCTTGGATGAGCAGTTCTTC
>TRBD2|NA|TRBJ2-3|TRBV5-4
CASSPGGITDTQYF
TGTGCCAGCAGCCCGGGGGGGATCACAGATACGCAGTATTTT
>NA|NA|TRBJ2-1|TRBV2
CASSREATGNEQFF
TGTGCCAGCAGTCGAGAGGCAACGGGAAATGAGCAGTTCTTC
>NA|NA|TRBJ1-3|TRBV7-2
CASSLSRASGNTIYF
TGTGCCAGCAGCTTAAGCAGGGCCTCTGGAAACACCATATATTTT
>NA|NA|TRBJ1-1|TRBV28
CASSLSAGSTEAFF
TGTGCCAGCAGTTTATCCGCGGGTAGTACTGAAGCTTTCTTT
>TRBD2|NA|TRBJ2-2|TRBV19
CASSPSGGAIGELFF
TGTGCCAGTAGTCCAAGCGGGGGGGCGATCGGGGAGCTGTTTTTT
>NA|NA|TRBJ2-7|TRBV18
CASSPEGRSYEQYF
TGTGCCAGCTCCCCGGAGGGGCGCTCCTACGAGCAGTACTTC
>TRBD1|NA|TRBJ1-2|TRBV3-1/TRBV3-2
CASRKTQGADGYTF
TGTGCCAGCAGGAAGACACAGGGGGCTGATGGCTACACCTTC
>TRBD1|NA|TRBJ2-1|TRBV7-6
CASSLGQGPSNEQFF
TGTGCCAGCAGCTTGGGACAGGGCCCCTCCAATGAGCAGTTCTTC
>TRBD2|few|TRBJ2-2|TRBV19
CASKGLAARYYTGELFF
TGTGCCAGTAAAGGACTAGCGGCGAGGTACTACACCGGGGAGCTGTTTTTT
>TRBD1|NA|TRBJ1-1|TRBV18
CASSDRGEVAFF
TGTGCCAGCTCAGACAGGGGAGAGGTAGCTTTCTTT
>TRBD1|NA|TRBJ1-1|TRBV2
CASGIKQGTNTEAFF
TGTGCCAGCGGGATAAAACAGGGGACGAACACTGAAGCTTTCTTT
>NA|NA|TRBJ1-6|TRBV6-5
CASSYPGSGSPLHF
TGTGCCAGCAGTTACCCCGGGTCGGGGTCACCCCTCCACTTT
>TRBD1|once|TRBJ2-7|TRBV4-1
CASSQDRGDSYEQYF
TGCGCCAGCAGCCAAGATCGAGGGGACAGCTACGAGCAGTACTTC
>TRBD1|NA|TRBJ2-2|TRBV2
CASSAGTASVTGELFF
TGTGCCAGCAGTGCCGGGACAGCTTCTGTCACCGGGGAGCTGTTTTTT